This section outlines one TCR beta chain sequence together with its context. The data were taken from a study of blood T cell repertoires in COVID-19. Sequenced by immunoSEQ multiplex PCR; TCRdb stores in-frame clones only, minus some. This table has about 360,000 clones, more than 75% appearing once. The CDR3 runs 16 residues. Trimming took off 6 bases at V and 3 bases at J, with 15 bases between the two ends. Germline CDR1 reads WSHSY; CDR2 reads SAAADI. Sequenced: PBMCs or T cells enriched from blood (not recorded which). V is TRBV10-2 and J is TRBJ1-6, with D maybe TRBD1 (6 bases). The receptor's source is a man aged 25 to 40 who had recovered from COVID-19. Here the CDR3 DNA reads TGCGCCAGCAGGATGGACAGTGAGTTCTATAATTCACCCCTCCACTTT. It codes for CASRMDSEFYNSPLHF.